The rows below give T cell receptor beta chains drawn from one sample of a study of lymphopenia after photon versus proton radiotherapy. The method was immunoSEQ multiplex PCR; TCRdb's version includes in-frame clones alone and lacks a portion of them. The profile shows some 41,000 clones, just over 85% of them singletons. The sequenced sample was peripheral blood, obtained from a patient treated with proton-based radiotherapy. Receptor source: a woman in her seventies with pancreatic cancer. Some clones in this sample may be carry-over from other donors' samples. Both conserved end residues are part of each CDR3. Each record gives: V gene, D gene, J gene, clone size, CDR3 protein, CDR3 DNA. D genes are given only for firm matches. Only part of the rows carry a size: once, few, many, or a class if the clone is expanded.

TRBV7-3	-	TRBJ2-7	-	CASSKGATDYEQYF	TGTGCCAGCAGCAAAGGGGCCACCGACTACGAGCAGTACTTC
TRBV5-6	-	TRBJ2-1	-	CASSFWNSYNEQFF	TGTGCCAGCAGTTTTTGGAACTCCTACAATGAGCAGTTCTTC
TRBV7-2	TRBD1	TRBJ1-2	-	CASSSDRVYRGHYGYTF	TGTGCCAGCAGCTCCGATCGCGTATACAGGGGGCACTATGGCTACACCTTC
TRBV4-2	TRBD1	TRBJ1-5	-	CASSQVMAGGIGQPQHF	TGTGCCAGCAGCCAAGTCATGGCAGGGGGCATTGGTCAGCCCCAGCATTTT
TRBV19	TRBD1	TRBJ1-1	-	CASSTEEGTANTEAFF	TGTGCCAGTAGTACAGAAGAAGGGACAGCGAACACTGAAGCTTTCTTT
TRBV15	-	TRBJ2-3	-	CATSRGGGGSSTDTQYF	TGTGCCACCAGCAGAGGAGGCGGCGGGTCTAGCACAGATACGCAGTATTTT
TRBV29-1	-	TRBJ1-1	-	CSVENSHTEAFF	TGCAGCGTTGAAAACAGCCACACTGAAGCTTTCTTT
TRBV11-2	-	TRBJ2-5	-	CASSLQETQYF	TGTGCCAGCAGCCTGCAAGAGACCCAGTACTTC
TRBV18	TRBD1	TRBJ2-3	-	CASSPLTGGTDTQYF	TGTGCCAGCTCACCATTAACAGGGGGCACAGATACGCAGTATTTT
TRBV5-1	-	TRBJ2-7	-	CASSLVGGITYEQYF	TGCGCCAGCAGCTTGGTCGGCGGGATAACGTACGAGCAGTACTTC
TRBV11-2	-	TRBJ2-1	-	CASSLVGNEQFF	TGTGCCAGCAGCTTAGTAGGGAATGAGCAGTTCTTC
TRBV7-2	-	TRBJ1-5	medium-sized	CASSNNRDQPQHF	TGTGCCAGCAGCAACAACAGGGATCAGCCCCAGCATTTT
TRBV28	TRBD2	TRBJ2-2	-	CASSLKREVRGELFF	TGTGCCAGCAGTTTAAAGCGGGAGGTGAGGGGGGAGCTGTTTTTT
TRBV2	TRBD2	TRBJ2-7	few	CASSGLAGGYEQYF	TGTGCCAGCAGCGGACTAGCGGGAGGCTACGAGCAGTACTTC
TRBV10-1	-	TRBJ2-5	-	CASSESRVGTQYF	TGCGCCAGCAGTGAGTCGAGGGTCGGGACCCAGTACTTC
TRBV7-9	TRBD1	TRBJ1-4	-	CASSTGQATNEKLFF	TGTGCCAGCAGCACCGGACAGGCAACTAATGAAAAACTGTTTTTT
TRBV19	-	TRBJ2-3	-	CASSMLSGGTQYF	TGTGCCAGTAGTATGCTATCCGGGGGTACGCAGTATTTT
TRBV5-1	-	TRBJ2-3	-	CASSLAETPQYF	TGCGCCAGCAGCTTGGCCGAAACCCCGCAGTATTTT
TRBV11-1	-	TRBJ1-3	-	CASSLGRNSSGNTIYF	TGTGCCAGCAGCTTAGGACGTAACAGCTCTGGAAACACCATATATTTT
TRBV7-9	TRBD2	TRBJ2-1	-	CASSFTSGSAVPSEQFF	TGTGCCAGCAGCTTCACTAGCGGGAGTGCGGTGCCCAGTGAGCAGTTCTTC
TRBV4-1	TRBD1	TRBJ2-2	-	CASSTSPDRALYSTGELFF	TGCGCCAGCAGCACTAGTCCGGACAGGGCATTATATAGCACCGGGGAGCTGTTTTTT
TRBV7-8	-	TRBJ1-1	-	CASSPNVGVLNTEAFF	TGTGCCAGCAGCCCAAACGTAGGGGTGTTGAACACTGAAGCTTTCTTT
TRBV5-5	TRBD2	TRBJ2-1	-	CASSFKREGDKFF	TGTGCCAGCAGCTTCAAGCGGGAGGGCGATAAGTTCTTC
TRBV30	-	TRBJ2-7	-	CAWGRNRVPYEQYF	TGTGCCTGGGGTCGTAACAGGGTTCCCTACGAGCAGTACTTC
TRBV5-1	TRBD2	TRBJ2-2	-	CASTLAETRGELFF	TGCGCCAGCACGCTAGCGGAAACCCGCGGGGAGCTGTTTTTT
TRBV18	-	TRBJ2-2	once	CASSPLSGLYTGELFF	TGTGCCAGCTCACCACTTTCTGGGCTGTACACCGGGGAGCTGTTTTTT
TRBV7-9	-	TRBJ1-2	few	CASSFGQLYGYTF	TGTGCCAGCAGCTTTGGACAGCTCTATGGCTACACCTTC
TRBV19	-	TRBJ1-6	-	CASSLQEAPLHF	TGTGCCAGTAGCCTACAGGAGGCACCCCTCCACTTT
TRBV11-2	-	TRBJ1-1	-	CASSLVRTASEAFF	TGTGCCAGCAGCTTAGTTCGGACAGCGTCTGAAGCTTTCTTT
TRBV5-1	-	TRBJ2-6	-	CASSPGGANVLTF	TGCGCCAGCAGCCCGGGTGGGGCCAACGTCCTGACTTTC
TRBV28	TRBD1	TRBJ1-4	-	CASATGQTNEKLFF	TGTGCCAGCGCGACGGGACAGACTAATGAAAAACTGTTTTTT
TRBV5-5	-	TRBJ2-3	-	CASSSSLRTTDTQYF	TGTGCCAGCAGTTCCTCTCTGCGAACCACAGATACGCAGTATTTT
TRBV6-4	TRBD2	TRBJ2-1	-	CASSDSAGGAYNEQFF	TGTGCCAGCAGTGACTCGGCGGGAGGAGCCTACAATGAGCAGTTCTTC
TRBV15	TRBD1	TRBJ2-3	-	CATSRVIGTVTDTQYF	TGTGCCACCAGCAGAGTCATCGGGACAGTCACAGATACGCAGTATTTT
TRBV2	-	TRBJ2-3	once	CASIGTFTDTQYF	TGTGCCAGCATAGGGACTTTCACAGATACGCAGTATTTT
TRBV7-2	-	TRBJ2-2	-	CASSLASRQQTGELFF	TGTGCCAGCAGCTTAGCGAGTAGACAGCAAACCGGGGAGCTGTTTTTT
TRBV7-2	-	TRBJ2-1	once	CASSPGSNNEQFF	TGTGCCAGCAGCCCTGGTAGCAACAATGAGCAGTTCTTC
TRBV29-1	TRBD1	TRBJ1-4	once	CSVNPGQGNEKLFF	TGCAGCGTTAATCCGGGACAGGGGAACGAAAAACTGTTTTTT
TRBV19	TRBD1	TRBJ1-2	-	CASVDRGHGYTF	TGTGCCAGTGTGGACAGGGGGCACGGCTACACCTTC
TRBV5-1	TRBD2	TRBJ2-1	-	CASSLGLADYNEQFF	TGCGCCAGCAGCTTGGGACTAGCAGATTACAATGAGCAGTTCTTC
TRBV7-4	-	TRBJ2-2	-	CASTSRWPGGQRENTGELFF	TGTGCCAGCACCTCTCGGTGGCCCGGGGGACAGCGGGAGAACACCGGGGAGCTGTTTTTT
TRBV6-6	TRBD2	TRBJ2-7	-	CASSGTSGNLYEQYF	TGTGCCAGCAGCGGGACTAGCGGGAACCTCTACGAGCAGTACTTC
TRBV11-2	-	TRBJ2-5	few	CASGLWGETQYF	TGTGCCAGCGGACTATGGGGGGAGACCCAGTACTTC
TRBV2	TRBD1	TRBJ1-4	-	CASSFDRGGEKLFF	TGTGCCAGCAGTTTTGACAGGGGAGGTGAAAAACTGTTTTTT
TRBV19	TRBD1	TRBJ2-5	-	CASSIRDRVAETQYF	TGTGCCAGTAGTATTCGGGACAGGGTTGCAGAGACCCAGTACTTC
TRBV19	TRBD2	TRBJ2-1	-	CASSAAGSGIYNEQFF	TGTGCCAGTAGTGCCGCAGGTAGCGGGATCTACAATGAGCAGTTCTTC
TRBV19	TRBD1	TRBJ1-1	once	CASSSLGGTGLSFF	TGTGCCAGTAGTTCCCTGGGGGGGACAGGTCTGTCTTTCTTT
TRBV2	TRBD1	TRBJ2-5	-	CASNQGVVETQYF	TGTGCCAGCAATCAGGGGGTAGTGGAGACCCAGTACTTC